The 16 T cell receptor beta chains in this list originate from one sample, sequenced in a study of T cell responses to AZD1222 COVID-19 vaccine. Profiled with immunoSEQ multiplex PCR; TCRdb holds only in-frame clones, not every one. The top ten hold 2.8% of the sample, which has 100,000 or so clones, roughly 90% seen once. The sequencing here drew on peripheral blood, taken on day 0 of AZD1222 vaccination. These receptors originate from an adult in good health.

The chain couples TRBV5-5 to TRBJ2-5, with D possibly matching TRBD1 (5 bases). Germline-derived CDR1 and CDR2 are SGHKS and YYEKEE (reference sequence). V lost 2 bases and J 2 bases, leaving 13 bases between the germline ends. This CDR3 contains 15 residues. CDR3 DNA sequence: TGTGCCAGCAGCTTCCTCGTGGGGCGGCAAGAGACCCAGTACTTC. Protein product: CASSFLVGRQETQYF.

V gene TRBV23-1 combines with J gene TRBJ1-2; D uncertain. TRBV23-1 is annotated as an ORF whose role is uncertain. Deletions cut 0 bases from V and 7 bases from J, with 15 bases between. This CDR3 comprises 15 residues. As DNA, the CDR3 is TGCGCCAGCAGTCAATCCCGGCAGGAAGGGCGTGGCTACACCTTC. Encoded protein: CASSQSRQEGRGYTF.

The chain uses TRBV3-1 (or the pseudogene TRBV3-2) and TRBJ1-2, with D unclear. The CDR3 is 12 residues long. V shed 0 bases and J shed 6 bases, with 5 bases lying between them. CDR1 is LGHDT and CDR2 is YNNKEL in the germline V gene (reference sequence). The CDR3 DNA reads as TGTGCCAGCAGCCAAGACGGGGATGGCTACACCTTC. Its protein is CASSQDGDGYTF.

The genes are TRBV27 and TRBJ2-1; D gene ambiguous. The CDR3 is 14 residues long. Between the trimmed V and J ends, which lost 3 bases and 6 bases, there was a span of 12 bases. Germline loops: CDR1 MNHEY, CDR2 SMNVEV (reference sequence). The CDR3 DNA is TGTGCCAGCAGTTTGAAAAGGGCGGCCAATGAGCAGTTCTTC. This codes for CASSLKRAANEQFF.

This clone has just one count. The chain recombines TRBV7-6 with TRBJ1-5, with a weak D call TRBD1 (5 bases). This CDR3 region has 14 residues. Germline lookup yields CDR1 SGHVS and CDR2 FNYEAQ. Trimming left V 1 base short and J 8 bases short, with 12 bases between. CDR3 amino acids: CASSLGGGREPQHF. In nucleotides, the CDR3 is TGTGCCAGCAGCTTAGGCGGGGGTAGAGAGCCCCAGCATTTT.

The chain carries TRBV19 and TRBJ2-7, with D maybe TRBD2 (5 bases). The CDR3 sequence is 14 residues long. Per germline, CDR1 LNHDA and CDR2 SQIVND (reference sequence). V was cut by 0 bases and J by 6 bases, with 12 bases left in between. CDR3 region: CASSIERDFGEQYF. The CDR3, as DNA: TGTGCCAGTAGTATAGAGAGGGATTTCGGCGAGCAGTACTTC.

This chain uses TRBV7-3 with TRBJ2-1, with TRBD1 identical over 9 bases. The CDR3 consists of 15 residues. Germline CDR1 and CDR2: SGHTA and FQGTGA. V lost 0 bases, J lost 8 bases, and 5 bases stayed unmatched. In nucleotides, the CDR3 is TGTGCCAGCAGCTTAACTGGGGGACAGGGCTATGAGCAGTTCTTC. It is translated as CASSLTGGQGYEQFF.

This CDR3 reads CASSPLARGANTGELFF. Written as DNA, the CDR3 is TGTGCCAGCTCACCGCTGGCCAGGGGCGCGAACACCGGGGAGCTGTTTTTT. The chain uses TRBV18 and TRBJ2-2; D possibly corresponds to TRBD1 (6 bases). V was pared by 3 bases and J by 0 bases, with 14 bases between. Germline values: CDR1 KGHSH, CDR2 LQKENI. CDR3 length equals 17 residues.

The chain combines TRBV28 with TRBJ2-3, with a weak D call TRBD1 (5 bases). Germline-derived CDR1 and CDR2 are MDHEN and SYDVKM. The CDR3 loop spans 14 amino acids. With 5 bases removed from V and 0 bases from J, the gap between germline ends came to 9 bases. For the CDR3, the DNA is TGTGCCAGCAGTGAGACAGCTAGCACAGATACGCAGTATTTT. It translates to CASSETASTDTQYF. Full variable domain (remainder filled in from reference TRBV28 and TRBJ2-3): DVKVTQSSRYLVKRTGEKVFLECVQDMDHENMFWYRQDPGLGLRLIYFSYDVKMKEKGDIPEGYSVSREKKERFSLILESASTNQTSMYLCASSETASTDTQYFGPGTRLTVL.

This chain uses TRBV28 with TRBJ1-3; D remains unclear. Germline V CDR1 and CDR2: MDHEN, SYDVKM. This CDR3 is built from 14 residues. V was cut by 8 bases and J by 1 base, with 12 bases left in between. CDR3 amino acids: CASYSGGSGNTIYF. The CDR3 DNA follows: TGTGCCAGCTATTCCGGAGGGTCTGGAAACACCATATATTTT.

Notes on this clone: The junction differs from germline at one of its ends, possibly a read error. Other DNA sequences in the sample encode the same CDR3. In nucleotides, the CDR3 is TGCAGTGTTGGGTTGGGCCACTCTGGAAACACCATATATTTT. It yields the protein CSVGLGHSGNTIYF. The J gene is TRBJ1-3, the V gene TRBV29-1; D gene unclear. The CDR3 has 14 amino acids. Germline V gene lookup returns CDR1 SQVTM and CDR2 ANQGSEA.

The chain has TRBV11-2 and TRBJ1-1; TRBD1 is a possible D gene (5 bases). The CDR3 is 14 residues long. V was trimmed by 2 bases and J by 4 bases, leaving 11 bases between them. Germline V gives CDR1 SGHAT, CDR2 FQNNGV. This CDR3 is CASSLRAGGTEAFF. DNA of the CDR3: TGTGCCAGCAGCTTACGGGCTGGGGGCACTGAAGCTTTCTTT.

The chain links TRBV14 to TRBJ2-5; maybe TRBD2 (6 bases). This CDR3 has 14 amino acids. Deletions cut 4 bases from V and 0 bases from J, with 9 bases between. Per the germline V gene, CDR1 is SGHDN and CDR2 is FVKESK. CDR3 in amino acids: CASSLSGDQETQYF. As DNA, the CDR3 is TGTGCCAGCAGCCTCTCGGGGGACCAAGAGACCCAGTACTTC.

The chain is built from TRBV19 and TRBJ2-6, with D uncertain. Trimming removed 1 base at V and 1 base at J, with 5 bases between. The CDR3 loop spans 15 amino acids. Per the germline V gene, CDR1 is LNHDA and CDR2 is SQIVND (reference sequence). The CDR3 nucleotides read TGTGCCAGTAGTATAGGTGGGTCTGGGGCCAACGTCCTGACTTTC. It translates to CASSIGGSGANVLTF.

The chain carries TRBV10-3 and TRBJ1-4; weak D call: TRBD1 (5 bases). CDR3 length: 14 amino acids. The germline gives CDR1 ENHRY, CDR2 SYGVKD. The V end was cut by 4 bases, the J end by 0 bases, with 6 bases between. CDR3 residues: CAISVGATNEKLFF. DNA for the CDR3: TGTGCCATCAGTGTGGGGGCAACTAATGAAAAACTGTTTTTT.

This chain joins TRBV4-1 and TRBJ2-1; TRBD2 agrees at 12 bases. The J segment lost 9 bases and the V segment lost 3 bases, leaving 9 bases of the junction unmatched. Germline lookup yields CDR1 MGHRA and CDR2 YSYEKL. This CDR3 region has 16 residues. This CDR3 reads CASSQVLAGGRAEQFF. In DNA, the CDR3 is TGCGCCAGCAGCCAGGTCCTAGCGGGAGGGCGTGCTGAGCAGTTCTTC.